Described below is a single TCR beta chain sequence and its context. The repertoire was sequenced with immunoSEQ multiplex PCR; TCRdb's copy has only in-frame clones and lacks some. The sample carries roughly 400,000 clones, over 75% recorded once. This sample was included in a study of blood T cell repertoires in COVID-19. Looking at the study overall: In each case, the material was cDNA or gDNA derived from T cells, B-cell-depleted T cells, or PBMCs.

Per the germline V gene, CDR1 is KGHDR and CDR2 is SFDVKD. V lost 7 bases, J lost 3 bases, and 1 base stayed unmatched. This CDR3 is 14 amino acids long. The chain joins TRBV24-1 to TRBJ2-2, with 10 bases lining up with TRBD1. The source of this sequence is a man between 25 and 39 years old who had recovered from COVID-19. Material: PBMCs or T cells enriched from blood (not recorded which). The DNA of the CDR3 is TGTGCCACCAGGGACAGGGGGGACACCGGGGAGCTGTTTTTT. It yields the protein CATRDRGDTGELFF.